This is a list of T cell receptor beta chains from one sample in a study of synovial regulatory T cells in juvenile arthritis. Clones were sequenced by immunoSEQ multiplex PCR, and TCRdb holds only the in-frame ones, with some missing. Recorded for this sample: 7,500 to 10,000 clones. The specimen was Treg cells from blood. These receptors were obtained from a donor aged 2 to 35 with juvenile idiopathic arthritis. CDR3s include the opening cysteine and the closing phenylalanine or tryptophan. Each record gives: V gene, J gene, clone size, CDR3 protein. Clone size, where shown, is once, few, many, or a class for clones that have expanded.

TRBV7-9	TRBJ1-1	NA	CASSLSVGTEAFF
TRBV18	TRBJ2-6	NA	CASSPKGQVLSGANVLTF
TRBV5-1	TRBJ2-2	NA	CASSLAAGQHTGELFF
TRBV4-2	TRBJ1-6	NA	CASSQDRGANSPLHF
TRBV11-3	TRBJ1-6	NA	CASSPHRVRGSYSPLHF
TRBV6-6	TRBJ1-1	NA	CASSYSIHRGYTEAFF
TRBV19	TRBJ1-1	NA	CATRIENTEAFF
TRBV19	TRBJ1-2	NA	CASSLLQGEGYTF
TRBV5-1	TRBJ2-1	NA	CASTLTLSAHNEQFF
TRBV5-4	TRBJ2-7	medium-sized	CASSPGPQGAYEQYF
TRBV7-9	TRBJ1-1	NA	CASSRVNTEAFF
TRBV7-9	TRBJ2-1	NA	CASSLAAYNEQFF
TRBV7-9	TRBJ1-4	NA	CASSLAQGSEKLFF
TRBV7-2	TRBJ1-5	NA	CASSRTAYSNQPQHF
TRBV6-5	TRBJ2-1	NA	CASSYGKYNEQFF
TRBV5-1	TRBJ1-3	NA	CASRGVGNTIYF
TRBV10-2	TRBJ2-3	NA	CASSHPSGRNTDTQYF
TRBV6-5	TRBJ2-7	NA	CASSYRSSHIPYEQYF
TRBV19	TRBJ1-2	NA	CASSKQLYGYTF
TRBV28	TRBJ1-2	NA	CASSLAGGYTF
TRBV2	TRBJ2-7	NA	CASSGPYEQYF
TRBV5-6	TRBJ2-3	NA	CASSATGLDTQYF
TRBV2	TRBJ2-7	medium-sized	CASSDGFAYEQYF
TRBV18	TRBJ2-7	NA	CASSRGLVGYEQYF
TRBV19	TRBJ2-7	NA	CASSPRGALSYEQYF
TRBV28	TRBJ1-2	NA	CASSFATPNYGYTF
TRBV5-1	TRBJ2-1	NA	CASSSKYNEQFF
TRBV7-9	TRBJ1-5	NA	CASSFSGQGGNQPQHF
TRBV4-1	TRBJ2-3	NA	CASSPGSTDTQYF
TRBV14	TRBJ2-7	NA	CASRPGQGPYEQYF
TRBV5-4	TRBJ1-5	NA	CASSWTPNQPQHF
TRBV28	TRBJ1-1	NA	CASSLAGGRWAEAFF
TRBV7-9	TRBJ1-1	NA	CASSWDRGMNTEAFF
TRBV5-1	TRBJ1-1	NA	CASRDLLNTEAFF